This TCR beta chain is drawn from a study of blood T cells in healthy people across ages. The CDR3 is 15 amino acids. Germline V gene lookup returns CDR1 DFQATT and CDR2 SNEGSKA (reference sequence). V was shortened by 0 bases and J by 0 bases, with 9 bases between the two germline ends. A second roughly 7 to 12 cycle PCR used barcoded and J-beta primers. TCRdb reprocessed the 5' RACE reads with MiXCR, giving one entry per CDR3 protein. The data hold around 1.1 million distinct CDR3 sequences, with less than 45% observed a single time. No fewer than 7 million PBMCs went into each sample. The sequenced sample was blood. The chain links TRBV20-1 to TRBJ2-1; possibly TRBD2 for D (6 bases). The clonotype was recovered from a man younger than 35 in good health. The CDR3: CSAREVGGSYNEQFF. The CDR3 DNA reads TGCAGTGCTAGAGAGGTGGGGGGCTCCTACAATGAGCAGTTCTTC.